This TCR beta chain comes out of a study of glioma-infiltrating T cells. Study-wide findings and caveats: Tissue and blood shared very few CDR3 sequences. Gliomas, especially low-grade, showed above-expected tissue-blood divergence; non-neoplastic patients showed below.

In its sample, this clonotype was seen many times. Its target is unknown. This CDR3 has 14 residues. The germline CDR1 and CDR2 sequences are MNHNS and SASEGT. The V gene end was trimmed by 10 bases and the J gene end by 0 bases; junction bases not matched to a gene: 5. The iRepertoire nested amplicon-rescue multiplex PCR amplified TCR alpha and beta CDR3s from RNA. TCRdb re-called the multiplex PCR reads with MiXCR, one entry per CDR3 protein. The sample carries approximately 120,000 distinct CDR3 sequences, about 23% recorded once. This clonotype originated in a human donor with low-grade glioma or glioblastoma, undergoing nonglioma brain surgery, or in good health (not recorded which). The V call is TRBV6-1, the J call TRBJ2-2; 7 nucleotides align to TRBD2. Sequenced material: glioma tissue, nonneoplastic brain tissue, or PBMCs (not recorded which). The CDR3 loop is CATLAEPNTGELFF. DNA for the CDR3: TGTGCCACCCTAGCGGAACCGAACACCGGGGAGCTGTTTTTT.